The TCR beta chain described here comes from a study of T cell repertoires in cytomegalovirus infection. TCRdb re-called the reads through MiXCR, storing one row per CDR3 protein. The repertoire holds about half a million distinct CDR3 sequences, with about 42% as singletons. A note on this clonotype: Its antigen remains unknown.

The CDR3 length is 16 residues. Germline V gene data show CDR1 as SGHTA and CDR2 as FQGNSA. V was cut by 0 bases and J by 2 bases, with 13 bases left in between. This clonotype was sampled from a human donor in good health (CMV status not recorded). Some clones in this sample may be carry-over from other donors' samples. V is TRBV7-2 and J is TRBJ2-5; D unresolved. Sequences were derived from cultured PBMCs, sampled from culture after CMV antigen stimulation. The CDR3 here is CASSLAHYRKQETQYF. The CDR3 bases are TGTGCCAGCAGCTTAGCGCATTACAGAAAACAAGAGACCCAGTACTTC. The whole variable domain, remainder taken from reference TRBV7-2 and TRBJ2-5, is GAGVSQSPSNKVTEKGKDVELRCDPISGHTALYWYRQSLGQGLEFLIYFQGNSAPDKSGLPSDRFSAERTGGSVSTLTIQRTQQEDSAVYLCASSLAHYRKQETQYFGPGTRLLVL.